A single sample gave rise to the 17 T cell receptor beta chains below, sequenced in a study of blood T cells in healthy people across ages. The use of a sample-barcoded 5' primer and a J-beta primer mix characterized a second PCR of roughly 6 to 11 cycles. TCRdb re-derived calls from the 5' RACE reads in MiXCR, one entry per CDR3 protein. The data contain approximately 400,000 distinct CDR3 sequences, 45% to 60% of them singletons. Sequences were obtained from blood. These receptors all come from a man in his 60s in good health.

V gene TRBV5-5 combines with J gene TRBJ2-5; possible D gene TRBD2, 5 bases. The germline CDR1 and CDR2 sequences are SGHKS and YYEKEE (reference sequence). This CDR3 region has 14 residues. Trimming removed 4 bases at V and 2 bases at J, with 12 bases between. The CDR3 bases are TGTGCCAGCAGCCCCGGACTCTTTCAAGAGACCCAGTACTTC. Protein product: CASSPGLFQETQYF. The full variable domain, its missing parts supplied by reference TRBV5-5 and TRBJ2-5, is DAGVTQSPTHLIKTRGQQVTLRCSPISGHKSVSWYQQVLGQGPQFIFQYYEKEERGRGNFPDRFSARQFPNYSSELNVNALLLGDSALYLCASSPGLFQETQYFGPGTRLLVL.

The rearrangement links TRBV25-1 to TRBJ2-7, with a possible D match to TRBD1 (5 bases). The CDR3 has 13 residues. Between the trimmed V and J ends, which lost 6 bases and 1 base, there was a span of 10 bases. The germline CDR1 and CDR2 sequences are MGHDK and SYGVNS. CDR3: CASRQEKSYEQYF. CDR3 nucleotides: TGTGCCAGCAGACAGGAGAAGTCCTACGAGCAGTACTTC.

The chain has TRBV20-1 and TRBJ2-5; 8 bases agree with TRBD1. Losses at the gene ends were 0 bases for V and 5 bases for J; bases not matched to a gene: 8. CDR3 size: 15 residues. Germline CDR1 and CDR2: DFQATT and SNEGSKA (reference sequence). The CDR3 sequence is CSARDTQGVGETQYF. The CDR3 DNA reads TGCAGTGCTAGAGATACACAGGGGGTTGGGGAGACCCAGTACTTC.

The genes are TRBV5-1 and TRBJ1-1; D may be TRBD1 (6 bases). The CDR3 runs 15 residues. V lost 3 bases and J lost 5, with 17 bases in between. Germline V gives CDR1 SGHRS, CDR2 YFSETQ. DNA of the CDR3: TGCGCCAGCAGCTCGGGACATTTGGGTGGTACTGAAGCTTTCTTT. This gives the protein CASSSGHLGGTEAFF.

The chain combines TRBV5-1 with TRBJ2-1, with D unclear. CDR3 size: 13 residues. V was trimmed by 0 bases and J by 0 bases, leaving 1 base between them. Germline lookup yields CDR1 SGHRS and CDR2 YFSETQ. CDR3 DNA: TGCGCCAGCAGCTTGGCCTCCTACAATGAGCAGTTCTTC. This encodes CASSLASYNEQFF.

This clonotype showed up just once. This rearrangement joins TRBV20-1 to TRBJ2-3, with 10 bases lining up with TRBD2. Germline loops: CDR1 DFQATT, CDR2 SNEGSKA (reference sequence). This CDR3 has 19 residues. V lost 6 bases and J lost 4; bases outside the gene matches: 22. The CDR3: CSANPAEAGGPRAADTQYF. The CDR3 DNA reads as TGCAGTGCAAACCCCGCGGAAGCGGGGGGGCCGAGGGCGGCAGATACGCAGTATTTT.

CDR3 sequence reads: CSASGGAIEQYF. The CDR3 DNA is TGCAGTGCTAGCGGGGGGGCCATTGAGCAGTACTTC. The V call is TRBV20-1, the J call TRBJ2-4; TRBD2 matches 8 bases. The V and J ends lost 3 bases and 13 bases, in that order; junction bases with no gene match: 8. The CDR3 loop spans 12 amino acids. In germline, CDR1 is DFQATT, CDR2 SNEGSKA (reference sequence).

This clonotype was recorded only once. The V call is TRBV5-1, the J call TRBJ2-5; 10 bases are a match to TRBD2. J gave up 5 bases and V 6 bases, and 10 bases lay outside the gene matches. The germline V gene encodes CDR1 SGHRS and CDR2 YFSETQ. This CDR3 has 15 amino acids. The CDR3 coding sequence is TGCGCCAGCACAAGAGCGGGGGGGCCCGAGGAGACCCAGTACTTC. It codes for CASTRAGGPEETQYF.

The genes are TRBV27 and TRBJ1-3; weak D call: TRBD1 (5 bases). This CDR3 has 17 amino acids. V was trimmed by 0 bases and J by 4 bases, leaving 16 bases between them. Germline lookup yields CDR1 MNHEY and CDR2 SMNVEV (reference sequence). The CDR3 DNA reads as TGTGCCAGCAGTTTATCCCTCCGGGGACGAGGCGGAAACACCATATATTTT. This translates into CASSLSLRGRGGNTIYF.

In its sample, this clonotype was seen many times. The V call is TRBV12-3 or TRBV12-4, the J call TRBJ2-1, with 9 bases matching TRBD2. The CDR3 has 20 amino acids. Trimming took 6 bases from V and 2 from J; bases not matched to a gene: 20. CDR3 residues: CASSQIPQGVAGVTYNEQFF. CDR3 nucleotide sequence: TGTGCCAGCAGCCAAATACCGCAGGGAGTAGCGGGAGTAACCTACAATGAGCAGTTCTTC.

The rearrangement links TRBV30 to TRBJ1-2; TRBD1 might be the D (5 bases). Germline assignment: CDR1 GTSNPN and CDR2 SVGIG (reference sequence). The length of the CDR3 is 12 residues. V dropped 0 bases and J dropped 9 bases, with 11 bases sitting between them. Here the CDR3 reads CAWSVLGTRYTF. CDR3 sequence (DNA): TGTGCCTGGAGTGTACTTGGGACTCGCTACACCTTC.

The CDR3 spells CSAIGAGARNEQFF. CDR3 nucleotide sequence: TGCAGTGCTATAGGTGCCGGGGCCCGCAATGAGCAGTTCTTC. The gene calls are TRBV20-1 and TRBJ2-1; D assignment may be TRBD1 or TRBD2 (5 bases each). Germline V gives CDR1 DFQATT, CDR2 SNEGSKA (reference sequence). The CDR3 is 14 residues long. The V end was cut by 4 bases, the J end by 6 bases, with 16 bases between.

A few counts support this clonotype. The V call is TRBV29-1, the J call TRBJ2-1; 14 bases fit TRBD2. CDR3 size: 15 residues. With V trimmed by 4 bases and J by 8 bases, 7 bases remained unmatched. CDR1 and CDR2 (germline): SQVTM, ANQGSEA. The CDR3 DNA is TGCAGCGTTGGGACTAGCGGGGGGCTTTTGGATGAGCAGTTCTTC. Translated: CSVGTSGGLLDEQFF.

Concerning this clonotype itself: Compared with germline, one end of the junction differs, possibly owing to a read error. The chain is built from TRBV20-1 and TRBJ1-5; tentatively, D is TRBD1 (5 bases). Germline-derived CDR1 and CDR2 are DFQATT and SNEGSKA (reference sequence). The CDR3 sequence is 14 residues long. The CDR3 spells CSAPQSGQDQPRHF. As DNA, the CDR3 is TGCAGTGCCCCCCAGTCGGGGCAGGATCAGCCCCGGCATTTT.

The CDR3 region is CATSDLQEIETQYF. CDR3 nucleotide sequence: TGTGCCACCAGTGATCTCCAGGAAATAGAGACCCAGTACTTC. The chain is built from TRBV24-1 and TRBJ2-5; D ambiguous. Germline V gives CDR1 KGHDR, CDR2 SFDVKD. CDR3 length: 14 residues. V shed 3 bases and J shed 4 bases, with 11 bases lying between them.

This chain connects TRBV14 to TRBJ2-3, with no clear D. CDR3 length equals 14 residues. Germline V gives CDR1 SGHDN, CDR2 FVKESK. Trimming shortened V by 2 bases and J by 1 base, and 7 bases separated the two germline ends. The CDR3 sequence is CASSQPARTDTQYF. The CDR3 DNA follows: TGTGCCAGCAGCCAACCGGCACGCACAGATACGCAGTATTTT.

J is TRBJ1-2 and V is TRBV10-3; possibly TRBD1 for D (5 bases). V shed 3 bases and J shed 4 bases, with 9 bases lying between them. CDR3 length: 13 residues. The germline V gene has CDR1 ENHRY and CDR2 SYGVKD. CDR3 DNA sequence: TGTGCCATCAGTGATTCCGACAGCTATGGCTACACCTTC. This encodes CAISDSDSYGYTF.